The rows below give T cell receptor beta chains drawn from one sample of a study of blood T cell repertoires in COVID-19. Measured with immunoSEQ multiplex PCR; TCRdb has only the in-frame clones, and not every one. The repertoire holds more than 350,000 clones, with approximately 92% as singletons. Sequenced material: PBMCs or T cells enriched from blood (not recorded which). These receptors were obtained from a man aged 18 to 30 who had recovered from COVID-19. Each CDR3 is given with its conserved first and last residue. D genes are given only for firm matches. The size of a clone is reported for some rows only, either as once, few or many, or as a class for expanded clones.

J,V,length,size,D,DNA,CDR3
TRBJ2-3,TRBV19,12,.,.,TGTGCCAGTAGTATCCGGGAAGATACGCAGTATTTT,CASSIREDTQYF
TRBJ1-1,TRBV7-9,14,.,.,TGTGCCAGCAGCCCTACCGGACAGCGCTTTGAAGCTTTCTTT,CASSPTGQRFEAFF
TRBJ2-2,TRBV28,15,.,TRBD1,TGTGCCAGCAGTTTCACCTCGTTAGGAGCAGGGGGGCTGTTTTTT,CASSFTSLGAGGLFF
TRBJ2-7,TRBV6-5,13,.,.,TGTGCCTCTTGTTCCGGTATCCACTACGAGCAGTACTTC,CASCSGIHYEQYF
TRBJ2-7,TRBV10-3,12,once,.,TGTGCCATCAGTGGTACGGGGTACGAGCAGTACTTC,CAISGTGYEQYF
TRBJ1-6,TRBV10-3,14,.,.,TGTGCCATCAGTGAGACAGGCTATAATTCACCCCTCCACTTT,CAISETGYNSPLHF
TRBJ1-1,TRBV24-1,15,few,.,TGTGCCACCAGTGATGGGGAGCTAGGAGACGTTGAAGCTTTCTTT,CATSDGELGDVEAFF
TRBJ1-3,TRBV28,15,once,TRBD1,TGTGCCTGTTTTACAGGGGCCTACTCTGGAAACACCATATATTTT,CACFTGAYSGNTIYF
TRBJ2-7,TRBV28,12,.,.,TGTGCCAGCAGTCGACAGGTCTACGAGCAGTACTTC,CASSRQVYEQYF
TRBJ2-7,TRBV7-9,14,.,.,TGTGCCAGCAGCGTAGGACGGGGGAACTACGAGCAGTACTTC,CASSVGRGNYEQYF
TRBJ1-1,TRBV7-9,17,once,TRBD1,TGTGCCAGCAGCCTCCGGGACAGGGCGGAAGGGAACACTGAAGCTTTCTTT,CASSLRDRAEGNTEAFF
TRBJ2-5,TRBV4-1,15,.,.,TGCGCCAGCAGCCAAGATGAGGGCCGCCAAGAGACCCAGTACTTC,CASSQDEGRQETQYF
TRBJ2-1,TRBV29-1,14,.,.,TGCAGCGTTGTGGCGGATAGCTCCTACAATGAGCAGTTCTTC,CSVVADSSYNEQFF
TRBJ2-5,TRBV3-1/TRBV3-2,13,.,.,TGTGCCAGCAGCCAAGCGGGTTCAGAGACCCAGTACTTC,CASSQAGSETQYF
TRBJ1-5,TRBV2,15,.,.,TGTGCCAGCAGTGAAGAACAGGGAGGCAATCAGCCCCAGCATTTT,CASSEEQGGNQPQHF
TRBJ2-5,TRBV18,16,.,.,TGTGCCAGCTCACCTCACCCCCCTAGCGTAGGGGAGACCCAGTACTTC,CASSPHPPSVGETQYF
TRBJ1-1,TRBV7-2,17,.,.,TGTGCCAGCAGCTCCACCTTTTCCGGGACAAAGAACACTGAAGCTTTCTTT,CASSSTFSGTKNTEAFF
TRBJ2-1,TRBV10-3,13,.,TRBD1,TGTGCCATCTACGAAATGGGACAGGCCGAGCAGTTCTTC,CAIYEMGQAEQFF
TRBJ1-1,TRBV27,13,few,.,TGTGCCAGCAGAACCCCAGGGATCACTGAAGCTTTCTTT,CASRTPGITEAFF
TRBJ1-5,TRBV13,15,once,.,TGTGCCAGCAGCTTAGGGCCAGGGATCAATCAGCCCCAGCATTTT,CASSLGPGINQPQHF
TRBJ2-7,TRBV11-3,14,.,TRBD2,TGTGCCAGCAGCTCCGGGGGGAGTTCCTACGAGCAGTACTTC,CASSSGGSSYEQYF
TRBJ1-1,TRBV6-6,13,.,.,TGTGCCAGCAGTTACGGGGGGAAGGCTGAAGCTTTCTTT,CASSYGGKAEAFF
TRBJ2-3,TRBV6-1,15,.,.,TGTGCCAGCAGTGAAGCCAGCTCAGGGATGGATACGCAGTATTTT,CASSEASSGMDTQYF
TRBJ2-7,TRBV30,14,.,TRBD2,TGTGCCTGGAGCCCTACTAGCGGGAGTTACGAGCAGTACTTC,CAWSPTSGSYEQYF
TRBJ2-7,TRBV15,13,.,TRBD1,TGTGCCACCAGCAGGACAGGGGAGGTCGAGCAGTACTTC,CATSRTGEVEQYF
TRBJ1-2,TRBV5-1,14,.,TRBD1,TGCGCCAGCAGCCAACAACAGGGACAGGAACCCTACACCTTC,CASSQQQGQEPYTF
TRBJ2-1,TRBV7-2,16,.,TRBD2,TGTGCCAGCAGCTTATGGGGACTAGCGGCTTACAATGAGCAGTTCTTC,CASSLWGLAAYNEQFF
TRBJ1-1,TRBV5-4,14,.,.,TGTGCCAGCAGCTTGGCGAGGACAAACACTGAAGCTTTCTTT,CASSLARTNTEAFF
TRBJ2-3,TRBV28,16,.,TRBD2,TGTGCCAGCAGTCGGACTAGCGGCTCTGACACAGATACGCAGTATTTT,CASSRTSGSDTDTQYF
TRBJ1-3,TRBV19,14,.,.,TGTGCCAGTAGTATGGGGGGGGCTGGAAACACCATATATTTT,CASSMGGAGNTIYF
TRBJ2-3,TRBV3-1/TRBV3-2,17,.,TRBD2,TGTGCCAGCAGCCAAGGGATCCCCGGCGGGGGTACAGATACGCAGTATTTT,CASSQGIPGGGTDTQYF
TRBJ1-2,TRBV5-6,15,.,.,TGTGCCAGCAGCTTGGAACGATATGGTTACGAGGGCTACACCTTC,CASSLERYGYEGYTF